This T cell receptor beta chain derives from a study of CD4+ T cells in melanoma (dated 2022 in TCRdb). Background for the entire study: The study examined neoantigen-specific CD4+ T cells in human melanoma.

Libraries came from the immunoSEQ multiplex PCR assay. TCRdb mirrors the immuneACCESS table, restricted to in-frame sequences. Some clones are absent from its copies; in checked studies, under half trace to an unresolved V gene, and the reason for the others is unknown. The sample table records 13,000 or so clones; around 72% of these occur just once. The top ten constitute over 15% of the sample. Donors were patients with melanoma. The paper's findings and limits, for the study overall: Neoantigen-specific CD4+ T cells were reported to be correlated with the function of CD8+ T cells, macrophages and B cells. Diverse differentiation states were reported to be shown by neoantigen-specific CD4+ T cells in melanoma.

This clone was counted between two and nine times. What this receptor recognizes is not known. Base quality data are lacking; no much larger clone is found one base away. The origin of this receptor is a human donor with melanoma. Material for sequencing was cells from a culture (not recorded whether cultured in vitro).

The CDR3 loop reads CASSLGQYSGNTIYF. The DNA sequence follows: TGTGCCAGCAGCTTGGGACAGTACTCTGGAAACACCATATATTTT. The chain links TRBV7-9 with TRBJ1-3; TRBD1 lines up with 7 middle nucleotides. V is trimmed back by 3 bases and J by 0 bases, and the junction contains 2 bases that no gene match accounts for. CDR1 is given as SEHNR and CDR2 as FQNEAQ, both from the germline V gene (reference sequence). Spanning cysteine to phenylalanine, the CDR3 consists of 15 amino acids. CDR3 DNA is the only sequence kept; it has 45 bases, read in frame from the first base. Joined to the reference TRBV7-9 and TRBJ1-3 proteins, this CDR3 gives the full variable domain: DTGVSQNPRHKITKRGQNVTFRCDPISEHNRLYWYRQTLGQGPEFLTYFQNEAQLEKSRLLSDRFSAERPKGSFSTLEIQRTEQGDSAMYLCASSLGQYSGNTIYFGEGSWLTVV.